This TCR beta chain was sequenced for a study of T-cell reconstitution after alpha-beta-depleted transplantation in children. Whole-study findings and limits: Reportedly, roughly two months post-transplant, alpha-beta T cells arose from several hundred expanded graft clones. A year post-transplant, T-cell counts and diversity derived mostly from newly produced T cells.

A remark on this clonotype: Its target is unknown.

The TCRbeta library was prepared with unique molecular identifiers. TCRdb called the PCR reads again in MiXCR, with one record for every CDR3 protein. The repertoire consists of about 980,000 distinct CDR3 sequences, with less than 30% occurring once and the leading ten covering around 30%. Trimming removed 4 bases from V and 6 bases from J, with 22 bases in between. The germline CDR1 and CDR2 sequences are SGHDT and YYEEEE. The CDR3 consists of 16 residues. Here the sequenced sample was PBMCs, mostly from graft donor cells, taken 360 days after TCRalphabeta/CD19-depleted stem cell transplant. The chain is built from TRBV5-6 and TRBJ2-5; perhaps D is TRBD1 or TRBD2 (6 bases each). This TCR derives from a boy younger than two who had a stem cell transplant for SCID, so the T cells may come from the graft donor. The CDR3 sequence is CASSRIGGSSLKTQYF. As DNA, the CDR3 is TGTGCCAGCAGCCGAATCGGGGGCTCCAGTTTGAAGACCCAGTACTTC.